The T cell receptor (beta chain) under discussion was sequenced for a study of CD8 T cells in Susac syndrome. RNA amounts of 0.5 to 1 ug underwent reverse transcription with random hexamers. From the immunoSEQ multiplex PCR reads, TCRdb called clonotypes with MiXCR, one entry per CDR3 protein. Of roughly 250,000 distinct CDR3 sequences in the sample, less than 96% were seen once. V lost 7 bases, J lost 3 bases, and 7 bases stayed unmatched. Germline loops: CDR1 MNHEY, CDR2 SVGEGT. The length of the CDR3 is 16 residues. This clonotype was sampled from a human donor with Susac syndrome. Sequencing input: CD4+ T cells from PBMCs. The chain is built from TRBV6-2 or TRBV6-3 and TRBJ2-6; 9 nucleotides agree with TRBD1. The CDR3 sequence is CASNEQGAIGANVLTF. CDR3 bases: TGTGCCAGCAACGAACAGGGGGCCATTGGGGCCAACGTCCTGACTTTC.